This T cell receptor beta chain was identified during a study of Ad26.COV2.S vaccination and SARS-CoV-2 variants. This clone was seen only a few times. What it binds is unknown. Indicated treatment: some 20 received Ad26.COV2.S at low or high dose, single or two shots; 5 received placebo; per-sample allocation not given. Sampling happened 63 days after the first vaccine or placebo injection. This Boston cohort included adults aged 18-55 years. Overall study findings and caveats: Vaccine and placebo recipients had similar non-spike TCR breadth. It is possible that the TCR breadth and depth analyses underestimated the total T cell responses.

The CDR3 covers 14 residues. Trimming took 4 bases from V and 3 from J, leaving 12 bases between them. From germline, CDR1 is SGHTA and CDR2 FQGNSA. The assay was immunoSEQ multiplex PCR, and TCRdb's table has in-frame clones only and misses some. The table records about 450,000 clones, 85% to 90% of them present only once. The V call is TRBV7-2, the J call TRBJ1-2, with D maybe TRBD1 (5 bases). The sample was peripheral blood, taken in a trial of Ad26.COV2.S vaccine versus placebo. This TCR was sampled from a person between 18 and 60 years old who received the Ad26.COV2.S COVID-19 vaccine or a placebo. The CDR3 protein is CASSSDGGYYGYTF. In DNA form, the CDR3 reads TGTGCCAGCAGCTCAGACGGGGGGTACTATGGCTACACCTTC.